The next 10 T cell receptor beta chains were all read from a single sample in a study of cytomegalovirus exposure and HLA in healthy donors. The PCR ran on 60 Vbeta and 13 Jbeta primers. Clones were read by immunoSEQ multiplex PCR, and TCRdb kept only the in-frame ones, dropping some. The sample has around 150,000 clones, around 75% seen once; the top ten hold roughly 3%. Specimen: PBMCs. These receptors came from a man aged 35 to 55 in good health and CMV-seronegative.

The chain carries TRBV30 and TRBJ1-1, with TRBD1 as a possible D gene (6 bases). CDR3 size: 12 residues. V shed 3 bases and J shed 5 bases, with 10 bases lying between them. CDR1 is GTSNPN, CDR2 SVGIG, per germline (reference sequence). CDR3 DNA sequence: TGTGCCTGGAGCCCGCAGGGGACTGAAGCTTTCTTT. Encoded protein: CAWSPQGTEAFF.

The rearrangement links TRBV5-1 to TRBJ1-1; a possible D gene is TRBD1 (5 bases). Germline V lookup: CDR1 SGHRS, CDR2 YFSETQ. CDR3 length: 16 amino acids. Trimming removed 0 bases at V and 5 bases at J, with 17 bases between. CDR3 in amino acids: CASSLGYRPLRTEAFF. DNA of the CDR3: TGCGCCAGCAGCTTGGGATACAGGCCTTTGAGGACTGAAGCTTTCTTT. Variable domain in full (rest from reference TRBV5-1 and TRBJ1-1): KAGVTQTPRYLIKTRGQQVTLSCSPISGHRSVSWYQQTPGQGLQFLFEYFSETQRNKGNFPGRFSGRQFSNSRSEMNVSTLELGDSALYLCASSLGYRPLRTEAFFGQGTRLTVV.

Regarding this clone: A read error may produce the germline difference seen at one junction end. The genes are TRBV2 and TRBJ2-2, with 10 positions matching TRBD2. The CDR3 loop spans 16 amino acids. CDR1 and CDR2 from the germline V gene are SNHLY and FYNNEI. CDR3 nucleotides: TGTGCCGGCAGGCCAAGCGGGAGGGCCGGTTCCGGGGAGCTGTTTTTT. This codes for CAGRPSGRAGSGELFF.

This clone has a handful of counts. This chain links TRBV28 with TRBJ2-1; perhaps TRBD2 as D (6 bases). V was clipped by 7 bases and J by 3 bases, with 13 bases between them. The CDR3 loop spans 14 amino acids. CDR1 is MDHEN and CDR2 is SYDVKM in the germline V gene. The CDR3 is CASKKGRNYNEQFF. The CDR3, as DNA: TGTGCCAGCAAAAAAGGGAGGAACTACAATGAGCAGTTCTTC.

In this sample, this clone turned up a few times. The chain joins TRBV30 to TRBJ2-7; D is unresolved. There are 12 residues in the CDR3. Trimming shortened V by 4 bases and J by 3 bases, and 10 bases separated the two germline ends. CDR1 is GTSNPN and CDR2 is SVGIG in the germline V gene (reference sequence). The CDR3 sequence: CAWNGGGYEQYF. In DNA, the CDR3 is TGTGCCTGGAACGGCGGTGGCTACGAGCAGTACTTC.

CDR3 bases: TGCGCCAGCAGCCAAGGCGGCGTCCTGATGTACAATGAGCAGTTCTTC. Its protein is CASSQGGVLMYNEQFF. The chain couples TRBV4-3 to TRBJ2-1; no clear D. The germline CDR1 and CDR2 sequences are LGHNA and YSLEER. V gave up 1 base and J gave up 4 bases, with 14 bases separating them. The CDR3 has 16 residues.

CDR3 in amino acids: CASSLRGAGGNEKLFF. The CDR3, as DNA: TGCGCCAGCAGCTTGAGAGGGGCAGGGGGTAATGAAAAACTGTTTTTT. The chain employs TRBV5-1 and TRBJ1-4; 7 bases agree with TRBD1. Germline CDR1 SGHRS, CDR2 YFSETQ. Trimming took 1 base from V and 4 from J; bases not matched to a gene: 7. The CDR3 totals 16 residues.

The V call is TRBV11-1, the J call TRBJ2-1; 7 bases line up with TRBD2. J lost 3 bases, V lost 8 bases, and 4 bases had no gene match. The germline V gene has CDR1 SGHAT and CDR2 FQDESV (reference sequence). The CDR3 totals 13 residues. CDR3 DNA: TGTGCCAGCTGTCCTAGCGGCTACAATGAGCAGTTCTTC. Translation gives CASCPSGYNEQFF.

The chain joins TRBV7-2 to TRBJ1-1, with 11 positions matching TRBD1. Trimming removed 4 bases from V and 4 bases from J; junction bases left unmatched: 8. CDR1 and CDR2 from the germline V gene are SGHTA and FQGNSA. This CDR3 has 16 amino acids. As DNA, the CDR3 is TGTGCCAGCAGCTCAGGACAGGGGGCCCTCGGCACTGAAGCTTTCTTT. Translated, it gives CASSSGQGALGTEAFF.

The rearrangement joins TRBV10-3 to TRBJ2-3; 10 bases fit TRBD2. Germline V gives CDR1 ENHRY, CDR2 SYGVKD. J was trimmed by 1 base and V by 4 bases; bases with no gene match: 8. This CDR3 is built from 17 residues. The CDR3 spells CAISGQGLAVGTDTQYF. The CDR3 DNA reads TGTGCCATCAGTGGCCAAGGACTAGCGGTCGGCACAGATACGCAGTATTTT.